The present TCR beta chain was sequenced within a study of blood T cell repertoires in COVID-19. Turning to the study itself: Specimens from acute and convalescent COVID-19 originated in the United States, Italy and Spain. PBMCs, B-cell-depleted T cells, or T cells were the source of the cDNA or gDNA that made up the material.

Profiled with immunoSEQ multiplex PCR; TCRdb holds only in-frame clones, not every one. The table records a few hundred thousand clones, approximately 90% of them present only once. Between the trimmed V and J ends, which lost 10 bases and 5 bases, there was a span of 12 bases. There are 11 residues in the CDR3. The germline V gene has CDR1 MDHEN and CDR2 SYDVKM. Those enrolled, adults aged roughly 18 to 89 years, came from about two dozen US areas. Participant-given clinical history determined each cohort assignment. The sample taken for sequencing was PBMCs or T cells enriched from blood (not recorded which). V usage is TRBV28 and J usage is TRBJ2-7; D is ambiguous. This TCR came from a man in his forties who had recovered from COVID-19. In DNA form, the CDR3 reads TGTGCCATCCAGGCTCTAAACGAGCAGTACTTC. This encodes CAIQALNEQYF. The full variable domain, with the rest looked up from reference TRBV28 and TRBJ2-7, is DVKVTQSSRYLVKRTGEKVFLECVQDMDHENMFWYRQDPGLGLRLIYFSYDVKMKEKGDIPEGYSVSREKKERFSLILESASTNQTSMYLCAIQALNEQYFGPGTRLTVT.